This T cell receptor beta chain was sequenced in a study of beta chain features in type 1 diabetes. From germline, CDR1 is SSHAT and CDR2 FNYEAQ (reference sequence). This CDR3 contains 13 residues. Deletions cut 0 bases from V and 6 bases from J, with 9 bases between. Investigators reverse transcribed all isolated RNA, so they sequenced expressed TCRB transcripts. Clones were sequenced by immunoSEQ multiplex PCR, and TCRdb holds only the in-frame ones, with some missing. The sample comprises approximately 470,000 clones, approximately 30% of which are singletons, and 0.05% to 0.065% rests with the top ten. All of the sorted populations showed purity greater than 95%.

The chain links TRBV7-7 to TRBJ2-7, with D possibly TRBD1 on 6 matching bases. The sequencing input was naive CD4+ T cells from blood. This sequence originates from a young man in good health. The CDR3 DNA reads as TGTGCCAGCAGCTTAGCGCAGGGGAGCGAGCAGTACTTC. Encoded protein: CASSLAQGSEQYF.